The 20 T cell receptor beta chains reported below all come from one sample, sequenced in a study of beta chain features in type 1 diabetes. The whole isolated RNA underwent reverse transcription, so sequencing captured expressed TCRB transcripts. Libraries were prepared by immunoSEQ multiplex PCR; TCRdb keeps only in-frame clonotypes and omits some of them. The table has roughly 370,000 clones, 11% to 15% seen once; the top ten hold less than 0.04%. Source material: naive CD4+ T cells from blood. The receptors derive from a man in his thirties or forties in good health.

V is TRBV27 and J is TRBJ1-2; TRBD1 agrees at 7 bases. The CDR3 length is 13 residues. The germline CDR1 and CDR2 sequences are MNHEY and SMNVEV (reference sequence). V trimming: 6 bases; J trimming: 3 bases; junction bases outside the gene matches: 4. In nucleotides, the CDR3 is TGTGCCAGCAGATCAGGGGGGTACTATGGCTACACCTTC. It specifies CASRSGGYYGYTF.

The V and J genes are TRBV9 and TRBJ1-2; the match to TRBD1 covers 7 bases. This CDR3 has 15 residues. V lost 4 bases, J lost 4 bases, and 10 bases stayed unmatched. In germline, CDR1 is SGDLS, CDR2 YYNGEE. In nucleotides, the CDR3 is TGTGCCAGCAGCCAATATGGGACAGCCGTCTATGGCTACACCTTC. Translation: CASSQYGTAVYGYTF.

The table lists this clone with a few counts. The chain couples TRBV4-2 to TRBJ2-5; tentative D call: TRBD2 (5 bases). The CDR3 runs to 12 residues. Germline V gene lookup returns CDR1 LGHNA and CDR2 YNFKEQ. V shed 5 bases and J shed 5 bases, with 9 bases lying between them. This chain's CDR3 is CASSGVAETQYF. Here the CDR3 DNA reads TGTGCCAGCAGCGGGGTAGCGGAGACCCAGTACTTC.

The CDR3, as DNA: TGTGCCAGCAGCTTAATGGCGGACTTGGCTAATGTGGGTACGCAGTATTTT. Translated: CASSLMADLANVGTQYF. J is TRBJ2-3 and V is TRBV7-6; D might be TRBD2 (5 bases). The CDR3 extends over 17 amino acids. Germline V gene lookup returns CDR1 SGHVS and CDR2 FNYEAQ. Deletions cut 2 bases from V and 8 bases from J, with 23 bases between.

This clone was detected a few times. This chain links TRBV9 with TRBJ2-1; 9 bases align to TRBD2. Per the germline V gene, CDR1 is SGDLS and CDR2 is YYNGEE. The trim removed 0 bases at V and 3 bases at J, leaving 10 bases unmatched. The CDR3 length is 18 residues. The CDR3 loop reads CASSVADTLAGFYNEQFF. The CDR3 region has the DNA TGTGCCAGCAGCGTAGCTGACACCCTAGCGGGATTCTACAATGAGCAGTTCTTC. Together with reference TRBV9 and TRBJ2-1, the CDR3 gives the full variable domain: DSGVTQTPKHLITATGQRVTLRCSPRSGDLSVYWYQQSLDQGLQFLIQYYNGEERAKGNILERFSAQQFPDLHSELNLSSLELGDSALYFCASSVADTLAGFYNEQFFGPGTRLTVL.

This chain uses TRBV4-3 with TRBJ1-2; D remains unclear. The CDR3 contains 13 residues. Germline V gene lookup returns CDR1 LGHNA and CDR2 YSLEER. Deletions cut 1 base from V and 8 bases from J, with 11 bases between. CDR3 bases: TGCGCCAGCAGCCAAGGCCTGGGATGGGGCTACACCTTC. Translated: CASSQGLGWGYTF.

This chain links TRBV7-7 with TRBJ2-7; D not certain. This CDR3 has 13 amino acids. The germline CDR1 and CDR2 sequences are SSHAT and FNYEAQ (reference sequence). In DNA, the CDR3 is TGTGCTAGCAGCGACGCGTCCATCCACGAGCAGTACGTC. Amino acid sequence: CASSDASIHEQYV.

This chain joins TRBV10-3 and TRBJ2-1, with D possibly called TRBD1 or TRBD2 (6 bases each). Trimming pared 6 bases from V and 0 bases from J, leaving 12 bases between. This CDR3 spans 15 amino acids. Germline V gene data show CDR1 as ENHRY and CDR2 as SYGVKD. The CDR3 region is CAIRGGSLSYNEQFF. The CDR3 bases are TGTGCCATCAGGGGGGGCTCACTCTCCTACAATGAGCAGTTCTTC.

The chain recombines TRBV30 with TRBJ1-2; D call uncertain. The CDR3 sequence is 12 residues long. CDR1 is GTSNPN and CDR2 is SVGIG in the germline V gene (reference sequence). The germline V and J ends were trimmed by 5 bases and 4 bases, with 11 bases remaining between them. Here the CDR3 reads CAWSPDIYGYTF. The DNA of the CDR3 is TGTGCCTGGTCGCCCGACATCTATGGCTACACCTTC.

The chain carries TRBV5-4 and TRBJ2-1; D not resolved. The CDR3 totals 14 residues. Trimming took 0 bases from V and 6 from J, leaving 10 bases between them. CDR1 is SGHNT and CDR2 is YYREEE in the germline V gene (reference sequence). DNA of the CDR3: TGTGCCAGCAGCTTGGTTTCTGGGTTCAATGAGCAGTTCTTC. This translates into CASSLVSGFNEQFF.

This clone has more than one count but fewer than ten. V is TRBV5-1 and J is TRBJ2-7; unclear D gene. The V end lost 0 bases, the J end lost 5 bases, and 6 bases lay between the germline ends. In germline, CDR1 is SGHRS, CDR2 YFSETQ. The CDR3 runs 12 residues. CDR3 bases: TGCGCCAGCAGCTTGGCCTTGGACGAGCAGTACTTC. Residues: CASSLALDEQYF. Looking up the rest from reference TRBV5-1 and TRBJ2-7 gives the full variable domain: KAGVTQTPRYLIKTRGQQVTLSCSPISGHRSVSWYQQTPGQGLQFLFEYFSETQRNKGNFPGRFSGRQFSNSRSEMNVSTLELGDSALYLCASSLALDEQYFGPGTRLTVT.

V usage is TRBV6-1 and J usage is TRBJ2-7; 7 nucleotides line up with TRBD1. The CDR3 covers 15 residues. The germline V gene has CDR1 MNHNS and CDR2 SASEGT. J lost 3 bases, V lost 2 bases, and 7 bases had no gene match. The CDR3 spells CASSETGQIFYEQYV. In DNA form, the CDR3 reads TGTGCCAGCAGTGAAACGGGACAGATCTTCTACGAGCAGTACGTC.

This chain's CDR3 is CASSLVSGTGEPYEQYF. CDR3 coding DNA: TGTGCCAGCAGCCTAGTCTCCGGGACAGGGGAACCCTACGAGCAGTACTTC. V is TRBV5-6 and J is TRBJ2-7; 10 bases align to TRBD1. This CDR3 comprises 17 residues. V shed 4 bases and J 2 bases; nucleotides not matched to a gene: 12. Germline values: CDR1 SGHDT, CDR2 YYEEEE.

This chain uses TRBV6-1 with TRBJ1-5; D ambiguous. Per germline, CDR1 MNHNS and CDR2 SASEGT. This CDR3 comprises 12 residues. Trimming cost V 3 bases and J 7 bases, with 7 bases left between them. CDR3 coding DNA: TGTGCCAGCAGTGAGGTGGGGCAGCCCCAGCATTTT. Its protein is CASSEVGQPQHF.

Concerning this clone: The junction departs from germline at one end; a sequencing error may be responsible. The genes are TRBV7-7 and TRBJ2-1, with 7 bases aligning to TRBD2. Looked up from germline, CDR1 is SSHAT and CDR2 is FNYEAQ (reference sequence). CDR3 length: 15 amino acids. CDR3 residues: CASSLGPSGGNEQFF. The CDR3 nucleotides read TGTGCTAGCAGCTTAGGCCCTAGCGGTGGTAATGAGCAGTTCTTC. Supplemented by reference TRBV7-7 and TRBJ2-1, the full variable domain reads GAGVSQSPRYKVTKRGQDVTLRCDPISSHATLYWYQQALGQGPEFLTYFNYEAQPDKSGLPSDRFSAERPEGSISTLTIQRTEQRDSAMYRCASSLGPSGGNEQFFGPGTRLTVL.

The chain uses TRBV9 and TRBJ2-1; D gene unclear. The CDR3 extends over 13 amino acids. V was trimmed by 0 bases and J by 3 bases, leaving 4 bases between them. Germline CDR1 reads SGDLS; CDR2 reads YYNGEE. CDR3 amino acids: CASSVEVYNEQFF. CDR3 in DNA: TGTGCCAGCAGCGTAGAGGTCTACAATGAGCAGTTCTTC.

This clone was picked up a small number of times. The chain couples TRBV7-9 to TRBJ2-3; D perhaps matches TRBD1 (5 bases). Trimming removed 1 base from V and 2 bases from J, with 10 bases in between. Per germline, CDR1 SEHNR and CDR2 FQNEAQ (reference sequence). This CDR3 has 15 amino acids. The CDR3 loop is CASSLGARDTDTQYF. CDR3 coding DNA: TGTGCCAGCAGCTTAGGCGCCAGGGACACAGATACGCAGTATTTT.

This sequence joins TRBV11-2 and TRBJ2-1; D remains ambiguous. The CDR3 contains 14 residues. Germline values: CDR1 SGHAT, CDR2 FQNNGV. Trimming removed 1 base at V and 7 bases at J, with 11 bases between. In nucleotides, the CDR3 is TGTGCCAGCAGCTTAGTAAGGGATCGGAATGAGCAGTTCTTC. Amino acid sequence: CASSLVRDRNEQFF.

The chain couples TRBV6-1 to TRBJ2-7; the D is unclear. With 0 bases removed from V and 7 bases from J, the gap between germline ends came to 16 bases. Looked up from germline, CDR1 is MNHNS and CDR2 is SASEGT. The CDR3 totals 15 residues. CDR3 nucleotides: TGTGCCAGCAGTGAAGCGCCGGGTAGTTCGGTAGAGCAGTACGTC. Translating it yields CASSEAPGSSVEQYV.

The chain joins TRBV4-3 to TRBJ2-4, with a possible D match to TRBD2 (7 bases). CDR1 is LGHNA and CDR2 is YSLEER in the germline V gene. The CDR3 loop spans 16 amino acids. Trimming took off 1 base at V and 8 bases at J, with 18 bases between the two ends. CDR3 in amino acids: CASSQGGGPPGDIQYF. Here the CDR3 DNA reads TGCGCCAGCAGCCAAGGGGGGGGCCCGCCGGGAGACATTCAGTACTTC.